This T cell receptor beta chain was captured in a study of T cell responses to AZD1222 COVID-19 vaccine. The repertoire was sequenced with immunoSEQ multiplex PCR; TCRdb's copy has only in-frame clones and lacks some. This sample has roughly 120,000 clones, with under 85% found just once. Germline trimming cut 0 bases from V and 2 bases from J; bases unmatched to any gene: 7. This CDR3 is built from 16 residues. Germline V gene data show CDR1 as LGHDT and CDR2 as YNNKEL (reference sequence). The TCR comes from an adult in good health. J is TRBJ2-7 and V is TRBV3-1 (or the pseudogene TRBV3-2), with TRBD1 identical over 7 bases. The sequencing here drew on peripheral blood, taken on day 0 of AZD1222 vaccination. In nucleotides, the CDR3 is TGTGCCAGCAGCCAAGATGAGAGACAGGGAACCTACGAGCAGTACTTC. Amino acid sequence: CASSQDERQGTYEQYF.